Following are 3 T cell receptor beta chains from one sample sequenced in a study of CD8 T cells in Susac syndrome. RNA, at roughly 0.45 to 1 ug, was reverse transcribed with random hexamers. TCRdb fed the immunoSEQ multiplex PCR reads into MiXCR, producing one record per CDR3 protein. Of about 120,000 distinct CDR3 sequences in the sample, about 94% are singletons; the top ten hold roughly 0.13%. Sequenced sample: CD4+ T cells from PBMCs. The receptors derive from a human donor with multiple sclerosis.

The chain is built from TRBV20-1 and TRBJ2-5; a weak D match, TRBD2 (6 bases). Between the trimmed V and J ends, which lost 8 bases and 2 bases, there was a span of 9 bases. CDR1 is DFQATT and CDR2 is SNEGSKA in the germline V gene (reference sequence). The CDR3 extends over 11 amino acids. In nucleotides, the CDR3 is TGCAGTTGTGGGGGGCAAGAGACCCAGTACTTC. Protein sequence: CSCGGQETQYF.

This clonotype was recorded once. The DNA of the CDR3 is TGTGCCAGCTCACCGACGCTTAACAAGAACACTGAAGCTTTCTTT. Residues: CASSPTLNKNTEAFF. This rearrangement joins TRBV18 to TRBJ1-1; D is uncertain. Trimming took off 3 bases at V and 1 base at J, with 12 bases between the two ends. Looked up from germline, CDR1 is KGHSH and CDR2 is LQKENI. The CDR3 loop spans 15 amino acids.

The rearrangement joins TRBV30 to TRBJ2-1; D is undetermined. Germline V gene lookup returns CDR1 GTSNPN and CDR2 SVGIG (reference sequence). V lost 5 bases and J lost 0, with 8 bases in between. The CDR3 is 13 residues long. CDR3 in DNA: TGTGCCTGGGACGGTAGCTCCTACAATGAGCAGTTCTTC. It encodes CAWDGSSYNEQFF.